This paragraph covers one T cell receptor beta chain sequence. Only in-frame clones appear in the TCRdb table, and some are missing; sequencing was by immunoSEQ multiplex PCR. The sample yields 160,000 or so clones, about 88% seen once. The CDR3 extends over 12 amino acids. Germline V gene sequence: CDR1 ENHRY, CDR2 SYGVKD. V was cut by 3 bases and J by 11 bases, with 13 bases left in between. This entry is derived from a study of T cell responses to AZD1222 COVID-19 vaccine. The chain links TRBV10-3 to TRBJ1-1; tentative D call: TRBD1 (6 bases). The material sequenced was peripheral blood, taken on day 0 of AZD1222 vaccination. The TCR sequence derives from an adult in good health. The CDR3: CAISDQGRGAFF. The CDR3 DNA is TGTGCCATCAGTGATCAGGGAAGGGGGGCTTTCTTT.